This is a list of T cell receptor beta chains from one sample in a study of cytomegalovirus exposure and HLA in healthy donors. TCRdb's table, derived via immunoSEQ multiplex PCR, lists solely in-frame clones and lacks some. The sample has 100,000 to 150,000 clones, approximately 82% seen once. What was sequenced was PBMCs. These receptors were obtained from a boy between 2 and 15 years old in good health and CMV-seronegative. The CDR3 runs from the conserved cysteine through the conserved F or W. The D gene is left open where the match is weak. Size values are once, few and many counts, or a class for expanded clones, and some rows have none.

D: .
J: TRBJ2-7
size: .
V: TRBV5-4
DNA: TGTGCCAGCAGCTTGGGCAGGGGTACCGAGCAGTACTTC
CDR3: CASSLGRGTEQYF

D: .
J: TRBJ2-1
size: once
V: TRBV2
DNA: TGTGCCAGCAGTGTTGGGCCGGGAAGAGTCAATGAGCAGTTCTTC
CDR3: CASSVGPGRVNEQFF

D: .
J: TRBJ2-3
size: .
V: TRBV6-5
DNA: TGTGCCAGCAGTTACCTGGCCGCAGATACGCAGTATTTT
CDR3: CASSYLAADTQYF

D: TRBD1
J: TRBJ1-6
size: .
V: TRBV30
DNA: TGTGCCTGTACAGGGGGGAATAATTCACCCCTCCACTTT
CDR3: CACTGGNNSPLHF

D: .
J: TRBJ2-2
size: .
V: TRBV19
DNA: TGTGCCAGTAGTTTGCGTGGGGCACTGGCCGGGGAGCTGTTTTTT
CDR3: CASSLRGALAGELFF

D: .
J: TRBJ1-2
size: once
V: TRBV6-5
DNA: TGTGCCAGCAGTTACTCGGCGGGCGCTTATGGCTACACCTTC
CDR3: CASSYSAGAYGYTF

D: TRBD1
J: TRBJ1-5
size: few
V: TRBV6-5
DNA: TGTGCCAGCAGCTCGGGACAGATCAATCAGCCCCAGCATTTT
CDR3: CASSSGQINQPQHF

D: .
J: TRBJ2-1
size: .
V: TRBV5-3
DNA: TGTGCCAGAAGCTATCGGGTTGTCTACAATGAGCAGTTCTTC
CDR3: CARSYRVVYNEQFF

D: .
J: TRBJ1-5
size: .
V: TRBV6-5
DNA: TGTGCCAGCAGACCCGCGGGGGCCCCCGTCGAGGGCGAGCATTTT
CDR3: CASRPAGAPVEGEHF

D: TRBD1
J: TRBJ2-1
size: .
V: TRBV29-1
DNA: TGCAGCGTTTGGCTTCGGGACAGGGCATATGAGCAGTTCTTC
CDR3: CSVWLRDRAYEQFF

D: .
J: TRBJ1-5
size: .
V: TRBV27
DNA: TGTGCCAGCAGTTTAGGGACAAATAGCAATCAGCCCCAGCATTTT
CDR3: CASSLGTNSNQPQHF

D: .
J: TRBJ1-6
size: .
V: TRBV19
DNA: TGTGCCAGTACCCCTCATGCAGGGTATAATTCACCCCTCCACTTT
CDR3: CASTPHAGYNSPLHF

D: TRBD2
J: TRBJ2-1
size: .
V: TRBV9
DNA: TGTGCCAGCAGCGTAGCTCGCGGGAGTTACAATGAGCAGTTCTTC
CDR3: CASSVARGSYNEQFF

D: TRBD2
J: TRBJ2-3
size: .
V: TRBV9
DNA: TGTGCCAGCAGCCCAACCCCCCGGGGACTAGAGTATGATACGCAGTATTTT
CDR3: CASSPTPRGLEYDTQYF

D: .
J: TRBJ1-2
size: .
V: TRBV7-3
DNA: TGTGCCAGCAGCTTAACGTTGCGGGGGGGCTACACCTTC
CDR3: CASSLTLRGGYTF

D: .
J: TRBJ1-5
size: .
V: TRBV9
DNA: TGTGCCAGCAGCCCGTTAGACATCGGTGGTCAGCCCCAGCATTTT
CDR3: CASSPLDIGGQPQHF

D: TRBD1
J: TRBJ1-4
size: .
V: TRBV4-1
DNA: TGCGCCAGCAGCCTCCGGGGAAAACGACAGGGCAAGGAAAAACTGTTTTTT
CDR3: CASSLRGKRQGKEKLFF